This passage covers 17 T cell receptor beta chains from one sample sequenced in a study of CD8+CD57+ T cells in acquired aplastic anemia. CDR3 and TCR beta VDJ profiling relied on genomic DNA as the template. TCRdb recomputed calls from the reads with MiXCR, one row per CDR3 protein. Of 250,000 to 300,000 distinct CDR3 sequences detected, roughly three fifths appear once; the ten largest clones hold approximately 8%. The specimen sequenced was sorted CD4+, CD8+, or CD8+CD57+ T cells (not recorded which) from PBMCs. The receptor source for this set is a human donor with severe aplastic anemia or a healthy control (not recorded which).

V gene TRBV7-8 combines with J gene TRBJ2-1; 10 nucleotides line up with TRBD2. Germline V gene data show CDR1 as SGHVS and CDR2 as FQNEAQ. V gave up 8 bases and J gave up 3 bases; unmatched junction bases: 7. The CDR3 spans 15 residues. CDR3 amino acids: CASAEGLANYNEQFF. CDR3 sequence (DNA): TGTGCCAGCGCCGAGGGACTAGCGAACTACAATGAGCAGTTCTTC.

The J gene is TRBJ1-3, the V gene TRBV15; the D is unclear. This CDR3 is 15 amino acids long. Trimming took 3 bases from V and 0 from J, leaving 9 bases between them. The germline V gene encodes CDR1 LNHNV and CDR2 YYDKDF (reference sequence). Here the CDR3 DNA reads TGTGCCACCAGCAGCGGTGGGCGCTCTGGAAACACCATATATTTT. This sequence encodes CATSSGGRSGNTIYF.

The chain is built from TRBV20-1 and TRBJ2-3; 10 bases line up with TRBD2. CDR1 is DFQATT and CDR2 is SNEGSKA in the germline V gene (reference sequence). The CDR3 is made up of 17 amino acids. V lost 0 bases to trimming and J lost 3 bases; unmatched junction nucleotides: 9. The CDR3: CSARDRKAGGPTDTQYF. The CDR3, as DNA: TGCAGTGCTAGAGATCGCAAAGCGGGAGGGCCAACAGATACGCAGTATTTT.

The V call is TRBV7-9, the J call TRBJ2-3, with unresolved D. The V gene's germline CDR1 is SEHNR and CDR2 FQNEAQ (reference sequence). This CDR3 spans 16 amino acids. Trimming shortened V by 5 bases and J by 3 bases, and 18 bases separated the two germline ends. The CDR3 protein is CASSKEVGLTTDTQYF. The CDR3 DNA reads TGTGCCAGCAGCAAAGAGGTCGGCTTAACGACAGATACGCAGTATTTT.

CDR3 sequence: CASSYRQDYEQYF. Here the CDR3 DNA reads TGTGCCAGCAGTTACCGACAGGATTACGAGCAGTACTTC. This rearrangement joins TRBV7-9 to TRBJ2-7, with a weak D call TRBD1 (6 bases). Trimming took 6 bases from V and 4 from J, leaving 13 bases between them. CDR3 length: 13 residues. Germline V gives CDR1 SEHNR, CDR2 FQNEAQ (reference sequence).

Points on this clonotype: Just one base apart from a much larger clone, this may be a read error. Without the conserved terminal phenylalanine or tryptophan, this CDR3 likely stems from a read error. The chain joins TRBV6-5 to TRBJ1-4, with D maybe TRBD1 (5 bases). V lost 6 bases, J lost 8 bases, and 10 bases lay in between. The CDR3 has 12 amino acids. Germline V gives CDR1 MNHEY, CDR2 SVGAGI. The CDR3 is CASRHGAEKLFL. CDR3 coding DNA: TGTGCCAGCAGACACGGGGCCGAAAAACTGTTTCTT.

The chain joins TRBV2 to TRBJ1-1, with D possibly being TRBD1 (6 bases). CDR3 length: 15 residues. Germline CDR1 SNHLY, CDR2 FYNNEI. Trimming stripped 5 bases from V and 2 bases from J, with 15 bases between. The CDR3, as DNA: TGTGCCAGCAGTCTTTCCGGGACACCTAACACTGAAGCTTTCTTT. The encoded protein is CASSLSGTPNTEAFF.

CDR3 protein: CSAPLAGGFSTDTQYF. CDR3 in DNA: TGCAGTGCGCCACTAGCGGGGGGGTTTAGCACAGATACGCAGTATTTT. The V and J genes are TRBV20-1 and TRBJ2-3, with 13 bases fitting TRBD2. CDR3 length: 16 amino acids. The trim removed 6 bases at V and 0 bases at J, leaving 6 bases unmatched. Germline V gene lookup returns CDR1 DFQATT and CDR2 SNEGSKA (reference sequence).

The chain employs TRBV5-1 and TRBJ2-5; 11 bases match TRBD2. V lost 2 bases and J lost 1; bases outside the gene matches: 1. Per the germline V gene, CDR1 is SGHRS and CDR2 is YFSETQ. This CDR3 has 15 residues. The CDR3: CASSFSGGAQETQYF. Written as DNA, the CDR3 is TGCGCCAGCAGCTTTAGCGGGGGGGCCCAAGAGACCCAGTACTTC. Full variable domain (outside the CDR3, taken from reference TRBV5-1 and TRBJ2-5): KAGVTQTPRYLIKTRGQQVTLSCSPISGHRSVSWYQQTPGQGLQFLFEYFSETQRNKGNFPGRFSGRQFSNSRSEMNVSTLELGDSALYLCASSFSGGAQETQYFGPGTRLLVL.

Of note for this clonotype: Relative to the germline gene, one junction end is altered; a read error may explain this. The V gene is TRBV5-1, the J gene TRBJ2-3; 9 bases fit TRBD1. Looked up from germline, CDR1 is SGHRS and CDR2 is YFSETQ. This CDR3 region has 13 residues. The CDR3 DNA follows: TGCGCCAGCAACAGGGACAGGGACAATGAGCAGTTATTC. It codes for CASNRDRDNEQLF.

The chain recombines TRBV10-3 with TRBJ1-3; 8 bases fit TRBD1. Trimming took 2 bases from V and 13 from J; bases not matched to a gene: 1. The CDR3 covers 11 residues. CDR1 ENHRY and CDR2 SYGVKD come from the germline V gene. The CDR3: CAISEQGAIYF. CDR3 bases: TGTGCCATCAGTGAGCAGGGGGCAATATATTTT.

The chain couples TRBV5-1 to TRBJ2-3, with TRBD2 matching 10 bases. Looked up from germline, CDR1 is SGHRS and CDR2 is YFSETQ. J gave up 1 base and V 4 bases, and 12 bases lay outside the gene matches. The CDR3 length is 18 residues. The CDR3 DNA reads as TGCGCCAGCAGCCTACGGACTAGCGGAACTGCTCGCACAGATACGCAGTATTTT. Protein product: CASSLRTSGTARTDTQYF.

The chain has TRBV12-3 or TRBV12-4 and TRBJ1-6, with a tentative D call TRBD1 (5 bases). Trimming removed 7 bases at V and 7 bases at J, with 14 bases between. CDR3 length: 14 amino acids. The CDR3 reads CASNRQGTNSPLHF. CDR3 coding DNA: TGTGCCAGCAATCGTCAGGGTACCAATTCACCCCTCCACTTT.

This clonotype has only a few counts. The chain links TRBV7-8 to TRBJ2-7; no clear D. The V gene's germline CDR1 is SGHVS and CDR2 FQNEAQ. There are 13 residues in the CDR3. With 2 bases removed from V and 3 bases from J, the gap between germline ends came to 8 bases. In DNA, the CDR3 is TGTGCCAGCAGCTTATCAGAGATCTACGAGCAGTACTTC. As protein: CASSLSEIYEQYF.

CDR3 coding DNA: TGTGCCATCGCTGGGACAGGTGGGAATTCACCCCTCCACTTT. Amino acids: CAIAGTGGNSPLHF. This sequence joins TRBV10-3 and TRBJ1-6; 8 nucleotides line up with TRBD1. The CDR3 is 14 residues long. Germline CDR1 reads ENHRY; CDR2 reads SYGVKD. V lost 8 bases to trimming and J lost 7 bases; unmatched junction nucleotides: 7.

Concerning this clonotype itself: This sequence may be a read error, since a much larger clone differs from it by one base. V and J are TRBV7-3 and TRBJ1-1, with D perhaps TRBD1 (5 bases). The CDR3 spans 13 residues. V was pared by 5 bases and J by 1 base, with 8 bases between. CDR1 is SGHTA and CDR2 is FQGTGA in the germline V gene. The CDR3 DNA follows: TGTGCCAGCAGCCGGGGCAGGAACACTGAAGCTTTCTTT. Translating it yields CASSRGRNTEAFF.

The chain joins TRBV15 to TRBJ2-2; D unclear. Germline V gene lookup returns CDR1 LNHNV and CDR2 YYDKDF (reference sequence). The CDR3 spans 13 residues. The V gene lost 0 bases and the J gene lost 6 bases, with 5 bases spanning the gap. The CDR3 region has the DNA TGTGCCACCAGCAGAGAAGTCGCCGGGGAGCTGTTTTTT. It translates to CATSREVAGELFF.